The 27 T cell receptor beta chains below all came from one sample that was sequenced in a study of T cell clusters in autoimmune cytopenias. TRB amplification used approximately 270 ng of peripheral blood genomic DNA. TRB was amplified by touch-down multiplex PCR, primer pools A and B combined. TCRdb re-called the multiplex PCR reads, yielding one record per CDR3 amino acid sequence without DNA. This sample lists around 7,800 distinct CDR3 sequences; its ten largest clones have approximately 4.7%. The sequencing input was peripheral blood. The receptors derive from a human donor with an autoimmune cytopenia or autoimmune hepatitis (not recorded which).

This clonotype is deemed medium-sized (0.01 to 0.1%) by its frequency. The V gene is TRBV5-5, the J gene TRBJ1-2; TCRdb indicates TRBD1, and absent DNA this call remains unverified. This CDR3 has 16 residues. Per germline, CDR1 SGHKS and CDR2 YYEKEE (reference sequence). This chain's CDR3 is CASSAETGVNNYGYTF. Complete variable domain (other parts from reference TRBV5-5 and TRBJ1-2): DAGVTQSPTHLIKTRGQQVTLRCSPISGHKSVSWYQQVLGQGPQFIFQYYEKEERGRGNFPDRFSARQFPNYSSELNVNALLLGDSALYLCASSAETGVNNYGYTFGSGTRLTVV.

In terms of frequency, this clonotype is medium-sized. The gene calls are TRBV7-9 and TRBJ1-2; TCRdb outputs TRBD1, but without DNA this stays unchecked. CDR1 and CDR2 (germline): SEHNR, FQNEAQ (reference sequence). There are 13 residues in the CDR3. This CDR3 reads CASSLFRGDGYTF.

This clonotype shows up as medium-sized by frequency. The CDR3 protein is CASSPWTGGASGNQPQHF. The rearrangement joins TRBV7-2 to TRBJ1-5; TCRdb's D call, TRBD1, is unchecked because there is no DNA. The CDR3 is made up of 18 amino acids. From germline, CDR1 is SGHTA and CDR2 FQGNSA.

J is TRBJ1-1 and V is TRBV20-1; the D call from TCRdb, TRBD1, cannot be confirmed without DNA. This CDR3 spans 14 amino acids. Germline CDR1 and CDR2: DFQATT and SNEGSKA (reference sequence). The CDR3 protein is CSASVAPGETEAFF.

The genes are TRBV6-2 or TRBV6-3 and TRBJ2-1; TCRdb calls TRBD2, which cannot be checked without DNA. CDR3 length: 16 amino acids. Germline assignment: CDR1 MNHEY and CDR2 SVGEGT. CDR3: CASSYSRGTANNEQFF.

V gene TRBV20-1 combines with J gene TRBJ1-3; TCRdb's assignment of TRBD1 cannot be checked, as there is no DNA. Germline CDR1 and CDR2: DFQATT and SNEGSKA (reference sequence). The CDR3 spans 15 residues. The CDR3 reads CSAEIGGGFGNTIYF.

This clonotype counts as medium-sized by frequency. V is TRBV20-1 and J is TRBJ1-6; TCRdb calls TRBD1, which cannot be checked without DNA. The length of the CDR3 is 14 residues. Germline values: CDR1 DFQATT, CDR2 SNEGSKA (reference sequence). The CDR3: CSAPKGGGVSPLHF.

This clonotype registers medium-sized (0.01 to 0.1%) by frequency. The V call is TRBV29-1, the J call TRBJ1-1; absent DNA, TCRdb's TRBD1 call cannot be checked. The CDR3 has 13 residues. Germline V gene lookup returns CDR1 SQVTM and CDR2 ANQGSEA. The CDR3 loop is CSVRGSAVTEAFF.

The chain couples TRBV7-9 to TRBJ2-7; TCRdb reports TRBD2, a call that lacks DNA to check it against. Germline lookup yields CDR1 SEHNR and CDR2 FQNEAQ (reference sequence). The CDR3 contains 16 residues. This chain's CDR3 is CASSFGLAGQAGEQYF.

The chain combines TRBV5-4 with TRBJ2-3; as DNA is missing, the TRBD2 call by TCRdb cannot be tested. The germline CDR1 and CDR2 sequences are SGHNT and YYREEE (reference sequence). There are 17 residues in the CDR3. The CDR3 here is CASRGATSGGDTDTQYF.

The genes are TRBV28 and TRBJ2-2; TCRdb picks TRBD1, but there is no DNA to check that call. From germline, CDR1 is MDHEN and CDR2 SYDVKM. CDR3 size: 15 residues. The CDR3 spells CASTGNEANTGELFF. The complete variable domain, with remaining parts taken from reference TRBV28 and TRBJ2-2, reads DVKVTQSSRYLVKRTGEKVFLECVQDMDHENMFWYRQDPGLGLRLIYFSYDVKMKEKGDIPEGYSVSREKKERFSLILESASTNQTSMYLCASTGNEANTGELFFGEGSRLTVL.

The V and J genes are TRBV28 and TRBJ2-3; TCRdb gives TRBD1 as the D gene, but with no DNA this cannot be confirmed. Germline lookup yields CDR1 MDHEN and CDR2 SYDVKM. The CDR3 covers 16 residues. The CDR3 loop is CASSLVTGGGTDTQYF.

The V call is TRBV20-1, the J call TRBJ2-7; TCRdb returns TRBD2, unconfirmable since there is no DNA. In germline, CDR1 is DFQATT, CDR2 SNEGSKA (reference sequence). The CDR3 has 15 residues. The CDR3 is CSAREGGAGTYEQYF.

This clonotype is medium-sized by frequency. The chain recombines TRBV11-2 with TRBJ2-7; TCRdb returns TRBD1, unconfirmable since there is no DNA. The CDR3 length is 14 residues. Germline CDR1 and CDR2: SGHAT and FQNNGV. CDR3 sequence: CASSPGQALHEQYF.

The chain employs TRBV6-6 and TRBJ1-2; TCRdb lists TRBD1, though no DNA is available to test this call. Germline values: CDR1 MNHNY, CDR2 SVGAGI (reference sequence). The CDR3 consists of 13 residues. The CDR3: CASSYRDRRGYTF.

This clonotype is medium-sized by frequency. The V gene is TRBV29-1, the J gene TRBJ1-1. The CDR3 is 14 amino acids. Germline loops: CDR1 SQVTM, CDR2 ANQGSEA. CDR3 amino acids: CSVLGSILNTEAFF.

The V gene is TRBV10-3, the J gene TRBJ1-1; lacking DNA, the TRBD1 call made by TCRdb goes unchecked. The CDR3 runs 16 residues. Per germline, CDR1 ENHRY and CDR2 SYGVKD. CDR3 region: CAISPDSFRRNTEAFF.

This clonotype is labeled medium-sized based on frequency. The gene calls are TRBV11-1 and TRBJ1-1; as DNA is missing, the TRBD1 call by TCRdb cannot be tested. The CDR3 spans 16 residues. Germline V gives CDR1 SGHAT, CDR2 FQDESV (reference sequence). The CDR3 protein is CASSLGGTGYGTEAFF.

CDR3 amino acids: CASSPLADTQYF. The chain has TRBV6-6 and TRBJ2-3. Germline CDR1 is MNHNY and CDR2 is SVGAGI (reference sequence). The CDR3 loop spans 12 amino acids.

V and J are TRBV10-2 and TRBJ1-3. Germline assignment: CDR1 WSHSY and CDR2 SAAADI. The CDR3 sequence is 13 residues long. CDR3 amino acids: CASSTSSGNTIYF.

The chain joins TRBV10-1 to TRBJ2-1; the D gene TCRdb calls, TRBD2, cannot be checked with no DNA. The germline V gene encodes CDR1 WNHNN and CDR2 SYGVQD (reference sequence). The length of the CDR3 is 16 residues. Here the CDR3 reads CASSEPGGTSNNEQFF.

Considering frequency, this clonotype is medium-sized (0.01 to 0.1%). The genes are TRBV7-2 and TRBJ2-6. Germline V gene data show CDR1 as SGHTA and CDR2 as FQGNSA. CDR3 length: 15 amino acids. CDR3 protein: CASSLGGSGANVLTF.

This clonotype is medium-sized by frequency. The chain couples TRBV6-5 to TRBJ1-1. CDR1 and CDR2 (germline): MNHEY, SVGAGI. The CDR3 covers 13 residues. This CDR3 reads CASSYSSGEKAFF.

The CDR3 loop is CASSFDPDSLGTDTQYF. The rearrangement uses TRBV27 and TRBJ2-3; TCRdb reports TRBD1, a call that lacks DNA to check it against. The germline V gene encodes CDR1 MNHEY and CDR2 SMNVEV (reference sequence). The CDR3 totals 17 residues.

The chain links TRBV28 to TRBJ1-3; as DNA is missing, the TRBD1 call by TCRdb cannot be tested. The CDR3 has 15 amino acids. Germline V CDR1 and CDR2: MDHEN, SYDVKM. The CDR3 sequence: CASSGTGKSGNTIYF.

This clonotype registers medium-sized by frequency. V gene TRBV6-5 combines with J gene TRBJ1-4. Germline CDR1 is MNHEY and CDR2 is SVGAGI. This CDR3 is 17 amino acids long. The CDR3 sequence: CASSYLREIPSNEKLFF.

By frequency, this clonotype is medium-sized. The chain uses TRBV6-5 and TRBJ1-5. This CDR3 comprises 14 residues. The germline V gene has CDR1 MNHEY and CDR2 SVGAGI. Here the CDR3 reads CASSYSGLNQPQHF.